Shown below are 14 T cell receptor beta chains from a single sample sequenced in a study of cytomegalovirus exposure and HLA in healthy donors. PCR amplification relied on 60 Vbeta primers (plus 13 Jbeta primers). Some clones are missing from TCRdb's copy, which holds only in-frame ones; the method was immunoSEQ multiplex PCR. Here the sample table reports tens of thousands of clones. Sequencing was performed on PBMCs. The receptors come from a female donor in good health and CMV-seronegative.

The chain combines TRBV28 with TRBJ2-5, with D perhaps matching TRBD1 (6 bases). The germline V gene has CDR1 MDHEN and CDR2 SYDVKM. The CDR3 has 13 residues. V was clipped by 6 bases and J by 5 bases, with 13 bases between them. The CDR3 DNA reads as TGTGCCAGCAGGCTTGGGGGCAGCGAGACCCAGTACTTC. This translates into CASRLGGSETQYF.

The rearrangement links TRBV19 to TRBJ1-5, with D unresolved. CDR3 length equals 15 residues. Germline V gives CDR1 LNHDA, CDR2 SQIVND (reference sequence). Trimming pared 5 bases from V and 3 bases from J, leaving 14 bases between. The CDR3 DNA reads TGTGCCAGTAGTTCGGCGGAGAGATACAATCAGCCCCAGCATTTT. It is translated as CASSSAERYNQPQHF.

The chain uses TRBV4-2 and TRBJ2-1; 14 bases fit TRBD2. CDR1 LGHNA and CDR2 YNFKEQ come from the germline V gene. V was clipped by 1 base and J by 7 bases; unmatched bases: 0. The CDR3 consists of 15 residues. DNA of the CDR3: TGTGCCAGCAGCCAAGGGACTAGCGGGGGGAATGAGCAGTTCTTC. Amino acids: CASSQGTSGGNEQFF.

The chain employs TRBV4-2 and TRBJ2-1, with D tentatively TRBD2 (6 bases). The CDR3 runs to 16 residues. Germline lookup yields CDR1 LGHNA and CDR2 YNFKEQ. Trimming cost V 0 bases and J 7 bases, with 16 bases left between them. The CDR3: CASSQEVAASGNEQFF. CDR3 bases: TGTGCCAGCAGCCAAGAAGTAGCGGCTTCGGGGAATGAGCAGTTCTTC.

The chain carries TRBV5-8 and TRBJ2-7, with TRBD2 as a possible D gene (6 bases). Germline V lookup: CDR1 SGHTS, CDR2 YDEGEE. The ends were cut back, 5 bases at V and 2 bases at J, with 14 bases in the middle. The CDR3 has 14 residues. For the CDR3, the DNA is TGTGCCAGCAGTCCCTATTCGGGGGCCTACGAGCAGTACTTC. It translates to CASSPYSGAYEQYF.

The rearrangement joins TRBV6-1 to TRBJ2-1, with no clear D. V was cut by 5 bases and J by 8 bases, with 7 bases left in between. The length of the CDR3 is 11 residues. Germline lookup yields CDR1 MNHNS and CDR2 SASEGT. DNA of the CDR3: TGTGCCAGCAGTTATCGGGATGAGCAGTTCTTC. Translating gives CASSYRDEQFF.

The chain is built from TRBV19 and TRBJ1-4, with D uncertain. This CDR3 has 14 residues. Between the trimmed V and J ends, which lost 7 bases and 5 bases, there was a span of 14 bases. Germline V gene data show CDR1 as LNHDA and CDR2 as SQIVND (reference sequence). The CDR3 protein is CASKGSPGNEKLFF. The DNA for the CDR3 is TGTGCCAGTAAAGGGTCCCCGGGAAATGAAAAACTGTTTTTT.

This chain joins TRBV6-5 and TRBJ2-7; 11 nucleotides line up with TRBD2. This CDR3 spans 15 amino acids. V gave up 6 bases and J gave up 3 bases; unmatched junction bases: 7. The V gene's germline CDR1 is MNHEY and CDR2 SVGAGI. CDR3 nucleotide sequence: TGTGCCAGCAGGACCGACGGGACTAGCGGCTACGAGCAGTACTTC. As protein: CASRTDGTSGYEQYF.

This clone counts as medium-sized by frequency. The chain joins TRBV4-2 to TRBJ2-1, with 11 positions matching TRBD1. Germline V gives CDR1 LGHNA, CDR2 YNFKEQ. CDR3 length equals 16 residues. With 0 bases clipped from V and 3 bases from J, the junction kept 1 base outside the gene matches. The CDR3 DNA reads TGTGCCAGCAGCCAAGATGGGACAGGGGGCTACAATGAGCAGTTCTTC. This codes for CASSQDGTGGYNEQFF.

The gene calls are TRBV19 and TRBJ1-2; 7 bases line up with TRBD1. The CDR3 length is 14 residues. With V trimmed by 5 bases and J by 0 bases, 3 bases remained unmatched. Germline CDR1 is LNHDA and CDR2 is SQIVND (reference sequence). The CDR3, as DNA: TGTGCCAGTAGTTTCGGGACAGCTAACTATGGCTACACCTTC. This translates into CASSFGTANYGYTF.

The V gene is TRBV5-3, the J gene TRBJ1-5; D not certain. TRBV5-3 is marked as an open reading frame, function uncertain. Trimming cost V 0 bases and J 0 bases, with 10 bases left between them. The CDR3 has 16 residues. Written as DNA, the CDR3 is TGTGCCAGAAGCTTGGAACGGTTTTATAGCAATCAGCCCCAGCATTTT. Protein sequence: CARSLERFYSNQPQHF.

The rearrangement joins TRBV5-1 to TRBJ2-7, with D maybe TRBD1 (5 bases). The CDR3 consists of 17 residues. The germline V and J ends were trimmed by 4 bases and 3 bases, with 23 bases remaining between them. In germline, CDR1 is SGHRS, CDR2 YFSETQ. CDR3 DNA sequence: TGCGCCAGCAGCCCCGCGACAGTTTCCACACCCCACTACGAGCAGTACTTC. Translated: CASSPATVSTPHYEQYF.

The rearrangement joins TRBV5-4 to TRBJ2-6; TRBD1 aligns across 7 bases. Germline values: CDR1 SGHNT, CDR2 YYREEE (reference sequence). J gave up 0 bases and V 3 bases, and 6 bases lay outside the gene matches. This CDR3 region has 17 residues. In nucleotides, the CDR3 is TGTGCCAGCAGCTCGGGACAGCGCGGCTCTGGGGCCAACGTCCTGACTTTC. Translated: CASSSGQRGSGANVLTF.

The chain uses TRBV7-2 and TRBJ2-7; TRBD1 matches at 7 bases. The CDR3 loop spans 17 amino acids. With V trimmed by 1 base and J by 12 bases, 21 bases remained unmatched. Germline CDR1 SGHTA, CDR2 FQGNSA. The CDR3 coding sequence is TGTGCCAGCAGCTTAGACGGGACAGAACTCTCTCTCCCGGGAAGGTACTTC. It codes for CASSLDGTELSLPGRYF.